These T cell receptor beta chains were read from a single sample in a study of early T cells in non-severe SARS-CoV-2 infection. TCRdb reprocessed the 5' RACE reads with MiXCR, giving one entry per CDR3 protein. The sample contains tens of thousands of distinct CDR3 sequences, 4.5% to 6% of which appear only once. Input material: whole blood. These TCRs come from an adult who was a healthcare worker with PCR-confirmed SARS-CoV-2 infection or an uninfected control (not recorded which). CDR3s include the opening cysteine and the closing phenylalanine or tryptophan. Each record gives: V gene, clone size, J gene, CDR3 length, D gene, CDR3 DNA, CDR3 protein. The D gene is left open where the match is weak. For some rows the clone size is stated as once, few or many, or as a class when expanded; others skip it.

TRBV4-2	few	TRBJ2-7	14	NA	TGTGCCAGCAGCCTCTCGGACAGCTCCTACGAGCAGTACTTC	CASSLSDSSYEQYF
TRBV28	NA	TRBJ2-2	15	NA	TGTGCCAGCAGCTTTCCGGGACAGAACACCGGGGAGCTGTTTTTT	CASSFPGQNTGELFF
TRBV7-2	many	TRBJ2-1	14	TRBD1	TGTGCCAGCAGCCCCGGACAGGGGTACAATGAGCAGTTCTTC	CASSPGQGYNEQFF
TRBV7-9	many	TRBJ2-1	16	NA	TGTGCCAGCAGCCGACCCGAGAGACTCTTAAACAATGAGCAGTTCTTC	CASSRPERLLNNEQFF
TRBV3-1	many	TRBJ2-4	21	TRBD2	TGTGCCAGCAGCCAAGATAGCACCGACGGGACTAGCGGGAGCGCCAAAAACATTCAGTACTTC	CASSQDSTDGTSGSAKNIQYF
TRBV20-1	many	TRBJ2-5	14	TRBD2	TGCAGTGCTTCCGGACTAGCGGACCAAGAGACCCAGTACTTC	CSASGLADQETQYF
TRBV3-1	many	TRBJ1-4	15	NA	TGTGCCAGCAGCCCCCGCGGGGGAGCTAATGAAAAACTGTTTTTT	CASSPRGGANEKLFF
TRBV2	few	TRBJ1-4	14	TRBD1	TGTGCCAGCAGGGGGACAGGGCGGTTGGAAAAACTGTTTTTT	CASRGTGRLEKLFF
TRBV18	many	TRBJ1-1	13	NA	TGTGCCAGCTCACCTAAAGGGCACACTGAAGCTTTCTTT	CASSPKGHTEAFF
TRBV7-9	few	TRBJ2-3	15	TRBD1	TGTGCCAGCAGCTTGGACAGGGTTTATGCAGATACGCAGTATTTT	CASSLDRVYADTQYF
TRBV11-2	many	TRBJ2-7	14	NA	TGTGCCAGCAGCTTAGCGATTAGCTCCTACGAGCAGTACTTC	CASSLAISSYEQYF
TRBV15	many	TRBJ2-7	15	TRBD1	TGTGCCACCAGCAGAGGGGCAGGGGGCAGGTACGAGCAGTACTTC	CATSRGAGGRYEQYF
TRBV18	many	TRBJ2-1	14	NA	TGTGCCAGCTCACCCGAACTCGTATACAATGAGCAGTTCTTC	CASSPELVYNEQFF
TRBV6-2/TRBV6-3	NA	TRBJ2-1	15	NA	TGTGCCAGCAGTTACTCTTGGGCCAACTACAATGAGCAGTTCTTC	CASSYSWANYNEQFF
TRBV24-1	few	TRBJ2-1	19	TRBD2	TGTGCCACCAGTGATTTCAGGGGGACTAGCGGGAGCTCCTACAATGAGCAGTTCTTC	CATSDFRGTSGSSYNEQFF
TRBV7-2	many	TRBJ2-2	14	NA	TGTGCCAGCCGTCCTTCTTACAACACCGGGGAGCTGTTTTTT	CASRPSYNTGELFF
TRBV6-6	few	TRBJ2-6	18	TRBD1	TGTGCCAGCAGAAACCGACAGGGGGTACTTCTTGGGGCCAACGTCCTGACTTTC	CASRNRQGVLLGANVLTF
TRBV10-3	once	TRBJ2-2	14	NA	TGTGCCATCAGTCGGGGGCCGAACACCGGGGAGCTGTTTTTT	CAISRGPNTGELFF
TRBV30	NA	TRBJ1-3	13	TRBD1	TGTGCCTGGGGCGGGGACAGACACATGGACATATATTTT	CAWGGDRHMDIYF
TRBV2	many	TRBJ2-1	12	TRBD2	TGTGCCACGGCGGGAGCCTTTAGGAAGCAGTTCTTC	CATAGAFRKQFF
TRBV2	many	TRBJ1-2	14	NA	TGTGCCAGCAGTGAAGCGATGGATAACTATGGCTACACCTTC	CASSEAMDNYGYTF
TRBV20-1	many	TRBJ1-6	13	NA	TGCAGTGCTCCAGAGGGTCAGGGTTCACCCCTCCACTTT	CSAPEGQGSPLHF
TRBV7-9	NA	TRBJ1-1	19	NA	TGTGCCAGCAGCTTACTCAGGGCAGGGGCCTACTATTCGAACACTGAAGCTTTCTTT	CASSLLRAGAYYSNTEAFF
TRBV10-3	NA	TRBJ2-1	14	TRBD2	TGTGCCATCAGGAGACTAGCGGAAGACAATGAGCAGTTCTTC	CAIRRLAEDNEQFF
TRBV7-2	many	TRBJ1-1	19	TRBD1	TGTGCCAGCAGCTTAGCCCCTCCTGGGACAGGGGTGAGGAACACTGAAGCTTTCTTT	CASSLAPPGTGVRNTEAFF
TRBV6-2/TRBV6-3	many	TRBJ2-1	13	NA	TGTGCCAGCAGTTACACGTCGGCGAATGAGCAGTTCTTC	CASSYTSANEQFF
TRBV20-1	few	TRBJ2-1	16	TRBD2	TGCAGTGCTAGAGCGCTGGGAGCGGGAGCTTACAATGAGCAGTTCTTC	CSARALGAGAYNEQFF